These 8 T cell receptor beta chains were all obtained from the same sample, sequenced in a study of shared clonotypes between healthy human individuals. Using immunoSEQ multiplex PCR, the repertoire was profiled, and TCRdb retains in-frame clones only, with some absent. The data contain over a million clones, around 82% of them singletons. The sample was memory CD4+ T cells from PBMCs. The subset here: CD45RA-negative fraction. Receptors were obtained from a man younger than 30 in good health. Some clones in this sample may be carry-over from other donors' samples.

The chain recombines TRBV18 with TRBJ2-7, with D possibly being TRBD1 (5 bases). The CDR3 loop spans 14 amino acids. Per germline, CDR1 KGHSH and CDR2 LQKENI. V lost 4 bases and J 1 base, leaving 11 bases between the germline ends. The CDR3 DNA follows: TGTGCCAGCTCACGAGGACACCCATCCTACGAGCAGTACTTC. Encoded protein: CASSRGHPSYEQYF.

The chain has TRBV7-8 and TRBJ2-5; TRBD2 agrees at 11 bases. Germline lookup yields CDR1 SGHVS and CDR2 FQNEAQ. The junction had 2 bases not matched to a gene; V was cut back by 5 bases and J by 0 bases. This CDR3 is built from 15 residues. The CDR3 bases are TGTGCCAGCAGCCCGGGACTAGCGGACCAAGAGACCCAGTACTTC. Translating gives CASSPGLADQETQYF.

This chain connects TRBV18 to TRBJ2-7; D uncertain. The germline V gene encodes CDR1 KGHSH and CDR2 LQKENI. Trimming pared 5 bases from V and 1 base from J, leaving 9 bases between. The CDR3 length is 13 residues. CDR3 bases: TGTGCCAGCTCAGAAGGGATTTCCTACGAGCAGTACTTC. Encoded protein: CASSEGISYEQYF.

J is TRBJ1-1 and V is TRBV5-4, with TRBD1 as a possible D gene (5 bases). V lost 3 bases, J lost 3 bases, and 18 bases lay in between. This CDR3 spans 16 amino acids. The germline V gene encodes CDR1 SGHNT and CDR2 YYREEE (reference sequence). The CDR3 sequence: CASSSGKDKSYTEAFF. The CDR3, as DNA: TGTGCCAGCAGCTCCGGAAAGGACAAGAGTTACACTGAAGCTTTCTTT.

Concerning this clone: This specimen includes other DNA sequences encoding the same CDR3. The chain combines TRBV5-1 with TRBJ1-5; 8 nucleotides agree with TRBD1. Unmatched junction bases numbered 0, after V lost 0 bases and J lost 4 bases. The CDR3 length is 14 residues. Germline values: CDR1 SGHRS, CDR2 YFSETQ. CDR3 loop: CASSLGTGNQPQHF. Written as DNA, the CDR3 is TGCGCCAGCAGCTTGGGGACAGGGAATCAGCCCCAGCATTTT. Variable domain in full (rest from reference TRBV5-1 and TRBJ1-5): KAGVTQTPRYLIKTRGQQVTLSCSPISGHRSVSWYQQTPGQGLQFLFEYFSETQRNKGNFPGRFSGRQFSNSRSEMNVSTLELGDSALYLCASSLGTGNQPQHFGDGTRLSIL.

A word on this clone: The same CDR3 also results from other DNA sequences found in this sample. This chain connects TRBV18 to TRBJ2-3; D remains unclear. This CDR3 contains 13 residues. Trimming took off 3 bases at V and 2 bases at J, with 6 bases between the two ends. Germline CDR1 reads KGHSH; CDR2 reads LQKENI. The CDR3 region is CASSPDSTDTQYF. CDR3 DNA sequence: TGTGCCAGCTCACCCGATTCCACAGATACGCAGTATTTT. The full variable domain, in which reference TRBV18 and TRBJ2-3 provide the parts outside the CDR3, is NAGVMQNPRHLVRRRGQEARLRCSPMKGHSHVYWYRQLPEEGLKFMVYLQKENIIDESGMPKERFSAEFPKEGPSILRIQQVVRGDSAAYFCASSPDSTDTQYFGPGTRLTVL.

This chain links TRBV7-3 with TRBJ1-2; possible D gene TRBD1, 5 bases. The CDR3 loop spans 15 amino acids. V was trimmed by 6 bases and J by 5 bases, leaving 19 bases between them. Germline CDR1 and CDR2: SGHTA and FQGTGA. CDR3 DNA sequence: TGTGCCAGCAGGCAAAACGTTGGGACGGGGTATGGCTACACCTTC. Its translation is CASRQNVGTGYGYTF.

The gene calls are TRBV6-1 and TRBJ2-7; TRBD2 matches at 8 bases. V shed 4 bases, J shed 0 bases, and the junction held 8 bases outside the gene matches. The CDR3 contains 16 residues. Germline values: CDR1 MNHNS, CDR2 SASEGT. DNA for the CDR3: TGTGCCAGCAGTGTTCACGGGGGGGGAAGCTCCTACGAGCAGTACTTC. Protein product: CASSVHGGGSSYEQYF.